The 18 T cell receptor beta chains listed next were all sequenced from one sample in a study of shared clonotypes between healthy human individuals. TCRdb keeps only in-frame clones here, not all; method: immunoSEQ multiplex PCR. The sample contains some 2.3 million clones, 90% to 95% of which appear only once. What was sequenced was naive CD4+ T cells from PBMCs. Subset noted: CD45RA+ positively selected. These TCRs come from a man aged 18 to 30 in good health. Some clones in this sample may be carry-over from other donors' samples.

The chain has TRBV4-2 and TRBJ1-2, with TRBD1 as a possible D gene (5 bases). In germline, CDR1 is LGHNA, CDR2 YNFKEQ. V lost 3 bases and J 0 bases, leaving 11 bases between the germline ends. The CDR3 is 15 amino acids. CDR3 loop: CASSQGVATNYGYTF. CDR3 nucleotides: TGTGCCAGCAGCCAGGGGGTGGCCACTAACTATGGCTACACCTTC.

The chain employs TRBV7-3 and TRBJ1-1, with D tentatively TRBD1 (5 bases). Germline CDR1 reads SGHTA; CDR2 reads FQGTGA. The CDR3 runs to 14 residues. Between the trimmed V and J ends, which lost 5 bases and 1 base, there was a span of 11 bases. The DNA of the CDR3 is TGTGCCAGCAGCCCCTTGGGGGGGAACACTGAAGCTTTCTTT. Protein sequence: CASSPLGGNTEAFF.

This chain uses TRBV28 with TRBJ1-1, with a possible D match to TRBD1 (5 bases). There are 12 residues in the CDR3. V was pared by 2 bases and J by 11 bases, with 12 bases between. Germline CDR1 reads MDHEN; CDR2 reads SYDVKM. The CDR3 DNA sequence: TGTGCCAGCAGTTTAACAGGCCAGTCGGCTTTCTTT. Its protein product is CASSLTGQSAFF.

V is TRBV19 and J is TRBJ1-5; D not resolved. Trimming removed 1 base at V and 3 bases at J, with 10 bases between. The CDR3 is 15 residues long. Germline V CDR1 and CDR2: LNHDA, SQIVND (reference sequence). The chain's CDR3 is CASSIVPSTNQPQHF. CDR3 DNA: TGTGCCAGTAGTATAGTCCCGTCAACCAATCAGCCCCAGCATTTT.

The chain joins TRBV7-6 to TRBJ1-5, with a tentative D call TRBD1 (6 bases). V dropped 3 bases and J dropped 1 base, with 16 bases sitting between them. The CDR3 totals 17 residues. Germline values: CDR1 SGHVS, CDR2 FNYEAQ. CDR3 nucleotides: TGTGCCAGCAGCTTGGCTTGGGGGCGAGTAAGCAATCAGCCCCAGCATTTT. It yields the protein CASSLAWGRVSNQPQHF.

This chain joins TRBV6-1 and TRBJ2-5, with 8 bases that match TRBD2. There are 16 residues in the CDR3. V was pared by 2 bases and J by 5 bases, with 10 bases of the junction left unmatched. CDR1 is MNHNS, CDR2 SASEGT, per germline. The DNA of the CDR3 is TGTGCCAGCAGTGAAATAGGCGGGACTAGTCGGGAGACCCAGTACTTC. Translation: CASSEIGGTSRETQYF.

The chain combines TRBV27 with TRBJ1-1; possible D gene TRBD1, 5 bases. Trimming cost V 5 bases and J 9 bases, with 16 bases left between them. The CDR3 length is 13 residues. Germline loops: CDR1 MNHEY, CDR2 SMNVEV (reference sequence). CDR3 protein: CASSRGSTKKAFF. The CDR3 nucleotides read TGTGCCAGCAGTCGGGGGTCCACAAAGAAAGCTTTCTTT.

The J gene is TRBJ2-3, the V gene TRBV29-1, with 13 bases lining up with TRBD2. The ends lost 5 bases at V and 4 bases at J; junction bases unmatched: 6. The CDR3 is 15 amino acids. Germline-derived CDR1 and CDR2 are SQVTM and ANQGSEA. CDR3 sequence reads: CSVRWTSGSADTQYF. As DNA, the CDR3 is TGCAGCGTTAGATGGACTAGCGGGAGTGCAGATACGCAGTATTTT.

This rearrangement joins TRBV9 to TRBJ2-5, with D uncertain. Germline CDR1 reads SGDLS; CDR2 reads YYNGEE. V was pared by 0 bases and J by 5 bases, with 14 bases between. The CDR3 runs to 15 residues. The CDR3 nucleotides are TGTGCCAGCAGCGTAGGGAGAGTGGGAATGGAGACCCAGTACTTC. Encoded protein: CASSVGRVGMETQYF.

The gene calls are TRBV6-1 and TRBJ2-7, with 7 bases identical to TRBD1. V trimming: 2 bases; J trimming: 2 bases; junction bases outside the gene matches: 9. This CDR3 comprises 16 residues. Looked up from germline, CDR1 is MNHNS and CDR2 is SASEGT. In DNA, the CDR3 is TGTGCCAGCAGTGAACAGGGACAGATTATTCCCTACGAGCAGTACTTC. Its translation: CASSEQGQIIPYEQYF.

V is TRBV7-9 and J is TRBJ2-7; 7 bases line up with TRBD2. Germline V gene lookup returns CDR1 SEHNR and CDR2 FQNEAQ (reference sequence). The CDR3 runs to 17 residues. V lost 0 bases, J lost 4 bases, and 12 bases stayed unmatched. The CDR3 DNA reads as TGTGCCAGCAGCTTAGCTGGGTATGGGAGGGAGGCTTACGAGCAGTACTTC. This codes for CASSLAGYGREAYEQYF. The variable domain in full, completed from reference TRBV7-9 and TRBJ2-7, reads DTGVSQNPRHKITKRGQNVTFRCDPISEHNRLYWYRQTLGQGPEFLTYFQNEAQLEKSRLLSDRFSAERPKGSFSTLEIQRTEQGDSAMYLCASSLAGYGREAYEQYFGPGTRLTVT.

The V call is TRBV6-5, the J call TRBJ1-2; maybe TRBD1 (5 bases). V gave up 5 bases and J gave up 3 bases, with 13 bases separating them. Germline V CDR1 and CDR2: MNHEY, SVGAGI. The CDR3 extends over 14 amino acids. CDR3 sequence (DNA): TGTGCCAGCAGTCCGGGACGGAATTACTATGGCTACACCTTC. It encodes CASSPGRNYYGYTF.

Notes on this clone: This CDR3 is also generated by other DNA sequences in the sample. This chain uses TRBV18 with TRBJ2-7, with D possibly called TRBD1 or TRBD2 (7 bases each). Germline CDR1 reads KGHSH; CDR2 reads LQKENI. This CDR3 comprises 15 residues. V lost 6 bases, J lost 2 bases, and 17 bases lay in between. The CDR3 loop reads CASSPRGGRPYEQYF. CDR3 in DNA: TGTGCCAGCTCCCCCAGGGGGGGGCGCCCCTACGAGCAGTACTTC.

The chain uses TRBV5-1 and TRBJ2-1; D not resolved. Germline values: CDR1 SGHRS, CDR2 YFSETQ. The CDR3 length is 15 residues. Trimming took off 2 bases at V and 4 bases at J, with 13 bases between the two ends. CDR3 loop: CASSFEEQAYNEQFF. The CDR3 coding sequence is TGCGCCAGCAGCTTCGAGGAGCAGGCGTACAATGAGCAGTTCTTC. Full variable domain (missing parts from reference TRBV5-1 and TRBJ2-1): KAGVTQTPRYLIKTRGQQVTLSCSPISGHRSVSWYQQTPGQGLQFLFEYFSETQRNKGNFPGRFSGRQFSNSRSEMNVSTLELGDSALYLCASSFEEQAYNEQFFGPGTRLTVL.

V is TRBV9 and J is TRBJ1-1; perhaps TRBD1 as D (6 bases). Germline V lookup: CDR1 SGDLS, CDR2 YYNGEE. V lost 3 bases and J 4 bases, leaving 16 bases between the germline ends. The CDR3 covers 15 residues. The CDR3 DNA reads TGTGCCAGCAGCGAGGGGGGCTGGTCTGGCACTGAAGCTTTCTTT. This translates into CASSEGGWSGTEAFF.

The chain employs TRBV7-8 and TRBJ2-5; D remains unclear. With the DNA end fitting TRBJ2-7 better, the J assignment may be wrong. The CDR3 covers 12 residues. Per the germline V gene, CDR1 is SGHVS and CDR2 is FQNEAQ. In nucleotides, the CDR3 is TGTGCCAGCAGCTTAGTTAGGGTCGAGCAGTACTTC. Its protein product is CASSLVRVEQYF.

This clone was counted a single time. The chain combines TRBV19 with TRBJ2-2, with D possibly TRBD1 on 6 matching bases. This CDR3 is 16 amino acids long. Trimming took off 3 bases at V and 2 bases at J, with 13 bases between the two ends. Germline-derived CDR1 and CDR2 are LNHDA and SQIVND (reference sequence). The CDR3 coding sequence is TGTGCCAGTAGTATTGACTGGGGGACAAACACCGGGGAGCTGTTTTTT. This codes for CASSIDWGTNTGELFF.

To note about this clone: This specimen includes other DNA sequences encoding the same CDR3. CDR3 nucleotide sequence: TGTGCCATCAGTGAGGGACGGAATAACTATGGCTACACCTTC. Translation: CAISEGRNNYGYTF. The V gene is TRBV10-3, the J gene TRBJ1-2; D is uncertain. The CDR3 is made up of 14 amino acids. Germline V gene lookup returns CDR1 ENHRY and CDR2 SYGVKD. V lost 2 bases, J lost 1 base, and 8 bases lay in between.